A selection of T cell receptor beta chains follows, all from one sample in a study of blood T cells in healthy people across ages. TCRdb fed the 5' RACE reads into MiXCR, producing one record per CDR3 protein. The sample consists of 650,000 to 1,000,000 distinct CDR3 sequences, 36% of them appearing once. Sample: blood. Every receptor here comes from a man aged 18 to 29 in good health. The CDR3 runs from the conserved cysteine through the conserved F or W. D genes are given only for firm matches. The size of a clone is reported for some rows only, either as once, few or many, or as a class for expanded clones.

CDR3 | DNA | size | J | length | V | D
CSVGTRSGEQYF | TGCAGCGTCGGGACTAGATCGGGCGAGCAGTACTTC | many | TRBJ2-7 | 12 | TRBV29-1 | TRBD2
CASLRDRVHPRGADTQYF | TGTGCCAGCCTCCGGGACAGGGTCCATCCGCGGGGGGCAGATACGCAGTATTTT | - | TRBJ2-3 | 18 | TRBV21-1 | -
CASSLIGSYNSPLHF | TGTGCCAGCAGCTTAATTGGTTCCTATAATTCACCCCTCCACTTT | - | TRBJ1-6 | 15 | TRBV7-2 | -
CASSEPPGQGAPNEQFF | TGTGCCAGCAGTGAGCCTCCGGGTCAGGGTGCCCCCAATGAGCAGTTCTTC | - | TRBJ2-1 | 17 | TRBV25-1 | -
CATSRGTGMNEKLFF | TGTGCCACCAGCAGAGGGACAGGGATGAATGAAAAACTGTTTTTT | - | TRBJ1-4 | 15 | TRBV15 | TRBD1
CASSSLAGGPGEQYF | TGTGCCAGCAGCTCGCTAGCGGGGGGCCCCGGCGAGCAGTACTTC | - | TRBJ2-7 | 15 | TRBV5-6 | TRBD2
CSAPGQGPYEQYF | TGCAGTGCCCCGGGACAGGGACCCTACGAGCAGTACTTC | - | TRBJ2-7 | 13 | TRBV20-1 | TRBD1
CASSRTILAGGLDEQFF | TGTGCCAGCAGTCGTACGATACTAGCGGGGGGGCTAGATGAGCAGTTCTTC | few | TRBJ2-1 | 17 | TRBV7-9 | TRBD2
CASSLRNGGSFSYEQYF | TGTGCCAGCAGTTTACGGAATGGGGGGTCCTTCTCCTATGAGCAGTACTTC | few | TRBJ2-4 | 17 | TRBV28 | -
CASRPPGGRYEQYF | TGTGCCAGCAGACCGCCAGGGGGGCGATACGAGCAGTACTTC | few | TRBJ2-7 | 14 | TRBV12-3/TRBV12-4 | -
CASSLADRVGQDTQYF | TGTGCCAGCAGTTTGGCCGACAGGGTGGGTCAAGATACGCAGTATTTT | - | TRBJ2-3 | 16 | TRBV12-3/TRBV12-4 | TRBD1
CASSLGDRDPMNTEAFF | TGTGCCAGCAGCTTGGGAGACAGGGATCCCATGAACACTGAAGCTTTCTTT | - | TRBJ1-1 | 17 | TRBV7-3 | TRBD1
CASRTGTGGTDTQYF | TGTGCCAGCAGAACCGGGACAGGGGGCACAGATACGCAGTATTTT | many | TRBJ2-3 | 15 | TRBV12-3/TRBV12-4 | TRBD1
CASSVVAARGLLNYGYTF | TGTGCCAGCAGCGTAGTCGCAGCCAGGGGCCTCCTTAACTATGGCTACACCTTC | few | TRBJ1-2 | 18 | TRBV9 | -
CSATGQGTTNTDTQYF | TGCAGTGCTACGGGACAGGGAACGACGAACACAGATACGCAGTATTTT | - | TRBJ2-3 | 16 | TRBV20-1 | TRBD1
CSARSPTNSGANVLTF | TGCAGTGCTAGATCCCCCACGAACTCTGGGGCCAACGTCCTGACTTTC | - | TRBJ2-6 | 16 | TRBV20-1 | -
CASSPDRQGKDTQYF | TGTGCCAGCAGCCCGGATAGACAGGGGAAAGATACGCAGTATTTT | few | TRBJ2-3 | 15 | TRBV7-2 | TRBD1
CASSRTGGYTQYF | TGTGCCAGCAGCCGCACGGGGGGCTATACGCAGTATTTT | many | TRBJ2-3 | 13 | TRBV28 | -
CAWSVKPGDRYSNQPQHF | TGTGCCTGGAGTGTAAAGCCTGGGGACCGATATAGCAATCAGCCCCAGCATTTT | - | TRBJ1-5 | 18 | TRBV30 | -
CASSSRDRSTSTDTQYF | TGTGCCAGCAGTTCAAGGGACAGGTCCACTAGCACAGATACGCAGTATTTT | few | TRBJ2-3 | 17 | TRBV27 | TRBD1
CASSDGTGSYNEQFF | TGTGCCAGCAGTGATGGGACAGGCTCCTACAATGAGCAGTTCTTC | many | TRBJ2-1 | 15 | TRBV6-6 | TRBD1
CASSLQQQETQYF | TGTGCCAGCAGTTTACAACAGCAAGAGACCCAGTACTTC | - | TRBJ2-5 | 13 | TRBV12-3/TRBV12-4 | -
CASSPNTQDGYNEQYF | TGTGCCAGCAGCCCCAACACCCAGGACGGTTACAATGAGCAGTACTTC | - | TRBJ2-7 | 16 | TRBV5-6 | -
CASSQTVNLKNEQFF | TGTGCCAGTAGCCAGACAGTTAATCTCAAAAATGAGCAGTTCTTC | few | TRBJ2-1 | 15 | TRBV19 | -
CATSRDRGTTQEAFF | TGTGCCACCAGCAGAGATCGTGGGACCACACAAGAAGCTTTCTTT | few | TRBJ1-1 | 15 | TRBV15 | -
CASSLAAGGMETQYF | TGTGCCAGCAGCTTAGCTGCAGGGGGGATGGAGACCCAGTACTTC | few | TRBJ2-5 | 15 | TRBV7-2 | -
CASSGVLDRGMRAFF | TGTGCCAGCAGCGGGGTATTGGACAGGGGGATGAGAGCTTTCTTT | - | TRBJ1-1 | 15 | TRBV7-9 | TRBD1
CASSLGGGVEQYF | TGTGCCAGCAGTTTGGGCGGGGGCGTCGAGCAGTACTTC | few | TRBJ2-7 | 13 | TRBV12-3/TRBV12-4 | -
CSRRTGGDNEQFF | TGCAGTCGTCGGACAGGGGGGGACAATGAGCAGTTCTTC | many | TRBJ2-1 | 13 | TRBV20-1 | TRBD1
CASSVRWGSYEQYF | TGTGCCAGCAGTGTTCGGTGGGGCTCCTACGAGCAGTACTTC | - | TRBJ2-7 | 14 | TRBV6-5 | -
CASSPSRLAGDNEQFF | TGTGCCAGCAGCCCAAGTAGGCTAGCGGGGGACAATGAGCAGTTCTTC | few | TRBJ2-1 | 16 | TRBV4-2 | TRBD2
CASRVRTGRIYNEQFF | TGTGCCAGCAGAGTTAGGACAGGGCGAATTTACAATGAGCAGTTCTTC | few | TRBJ2-1 | 16 | TRBV28 | TRBD1
CATSFNRQTSTDTQYF | TGTGCCACCTCCTTTAATCGACAGACAAGCACAGATACGCAGTATTTT | few | TRBJ2-3 | 16 | TRBV19 | -
CASSLGIDSGGYGYTF | TGTGCCAGCAGCTTGGGAATCGACTCCGGGGGCTATGGCTACACCTTC | - | TRBJ1-2 | 16 | TRBV5-5 | -
CARETGGETQYF | TGTGCCAGAGAGACAGGGGGAGAGACCCAGTACTTC | many | TRBJ2-5 | 12 | TRBV7-2 | TRBD1
CASSAAPLDYEQYF | TGTGCCAGCAGCGCGGCTCCTCTAGACTACGAGCAGTACTTC | - | TRBJ2-7 | 14 | TRBV9 | -
CASSFFGRPGEQYF | TGTGCCAGCAGTTTCTTCGGACGTCCGGGTGAGCAGTACTTC | - | TRBJ2-5 | 14 | TRBV12-3/TRBV12-4 | -
CASSSSGLGHGYTF | TGTGCCAGCAGCTCATCAGGGTTAGGACATGGCTACACCTTC | - | TRBJ1-2 | 14 | TRBV7-9 | -
CAISGLAGNTGELFF | TGTGCCATCAGTGGGTTAGCGGGGAACACCGGGGAGCTGTTTTTT | once | TRBJ2-2 | 15 | TRBV10-3 | TRBD2
CASTGGDSYNSPLHF | TGTGCCAGCACCGGAGGGGACTCCTATAATTCACCCCTCCACTTT | few | TRBJ1-6 | 15 | TRBV6-5 | -
CASSLERATNEKLFF | TGTGCCAGCAGCTTAGAACGGGCAACTAATGAAAAACTGTTTTTT | many | TRBJ1-4 | 15 | TRBV7-2 | -
CASSQDLDYNEQFF | TGCGCCAGCAGCCAAGATCTCGACTACAATGAGCAGTTCTTC | - | TRBJ2-1 | 14 | TRBV4-3 | -
CASNQYPASGNIYNEQFF | TGCGCCAGCAACCAATACCCCGCTAGCGGAAATATCTACAATGAGCAGTTCTTC | - | TRBJ2-1 | 18 | TRBV4-3 | TRBD2
CSAPRQGGPGDTQYF | TGCAGTGCTCCAAGGCAGGGCGGCCCCGGCGATACGCAGTATTTT | few | TRBJ2-3 | 15 | TRBV20-1 | -
CASSTVQGTDYGYTF | TGTGCCAGCAGCACCGTACAGGGAACAGACTATGGCTACACCTTC | many | TRBJ1-2 | 15 | TRBV7-2 | -
CASGFLTGLHTGELFF | TGTGCTAGTGGTTTCCTGACAGGACTACACACCGGGGAGCTGTTTTTT | few | TRBJ2-2 | 16 | TRBV12-5 | -
CASSLAYNTGELFF | TGTGCCAGCAGCTTAGCGTATAACACCGGGGAGCTGTTTTTT | few | TRBJ2-2 | 14 | TRBV7-2 | -
CASSLLDGSQETQYF | TGCGCCAGCAGCCTTCTGGACGGGTCACAAGAGACCCAGTACTTC | - | TRBJ2-5 | 15 | TRBV4-1 | -
CASSHGQYSNQPQHF | TGTGCCAGCAGCCATGGACAGTATAGCAATCAGCCCCAGCATTTT | - | TRBJ1-5 | 15 | TRBV3-1 | -
CASIQTRRANTEAFF | TGTGCCAGCATTCAAACCCGGAGAGCGAACACTGAAGCTTTCTTT | few | TRBJ1-1 | 15 | TRBV6-5 | -
CASSLSSSYNEQFF | TGCGCCAGCAGCTTGTCTAGCTCCTACAATGAGCAGTTCTTC | many | TRBJ2-1 | 14 | TRBV5-1 | -
CASSQDHTVNTEAFF | TGCGCCAGCAGCCAGGACCACACAGTGAACACTGAAGCTTTCTTT | - | TRBJ1-1 | 15 | TRBV4-1 | -
CSARARPDLPTGELFF | TGCAGTGCTAGAGCCCGCCCAGACCTCCCAACCGGGGAGCTGTTTTTT | - | TRBJ2-2 | 16 | TRBV20-1 | -